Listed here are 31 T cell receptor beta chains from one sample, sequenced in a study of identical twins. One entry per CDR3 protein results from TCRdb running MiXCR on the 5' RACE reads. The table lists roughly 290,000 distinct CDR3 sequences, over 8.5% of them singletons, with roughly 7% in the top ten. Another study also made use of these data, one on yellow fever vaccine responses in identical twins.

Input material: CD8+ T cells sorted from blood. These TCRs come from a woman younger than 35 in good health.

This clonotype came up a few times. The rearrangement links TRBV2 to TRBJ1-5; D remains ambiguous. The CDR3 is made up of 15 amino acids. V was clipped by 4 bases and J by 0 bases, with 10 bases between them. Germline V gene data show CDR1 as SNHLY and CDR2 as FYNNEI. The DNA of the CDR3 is TGTGCCAGCAGTGGGGCAGCGTATAGCAATCAGCCCCAGCATTTT. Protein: CASSGAAYSNQPQHF.

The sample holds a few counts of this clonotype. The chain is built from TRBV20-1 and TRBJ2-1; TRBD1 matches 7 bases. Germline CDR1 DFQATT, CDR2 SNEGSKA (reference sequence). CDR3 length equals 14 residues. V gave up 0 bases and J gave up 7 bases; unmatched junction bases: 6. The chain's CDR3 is CSARETGIWNEQFF. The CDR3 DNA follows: TGCAGTGCTAGAGAGACAGGGATCTGGAATGAGCAGTTCTTC.

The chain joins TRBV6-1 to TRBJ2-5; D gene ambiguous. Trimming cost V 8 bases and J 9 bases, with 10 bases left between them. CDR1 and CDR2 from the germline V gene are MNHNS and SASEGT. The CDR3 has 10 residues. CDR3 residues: CASDWLAQYF. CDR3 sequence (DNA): TGTGCCAGCGATTGGTTGGCCCAGTACTTC.

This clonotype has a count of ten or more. In nucleotides, the CDR3 is TGCAGCGTTGAAATGGCGGGAGGGACCTACGAGCAGTACTTC. Protein sequence: CSVEMAGGTYEQYF. This chain uses TRBV29-1 with TRBJ2-7, with 9 bases aligning to TRBD2. Germline V gene sequence: CDR1 SQVTM, CDR2 ANQGSEA. V lost 2 bases, J lost 2 bases, and 4 bases stayed unmatched. The CDR3 length is 14 residues.

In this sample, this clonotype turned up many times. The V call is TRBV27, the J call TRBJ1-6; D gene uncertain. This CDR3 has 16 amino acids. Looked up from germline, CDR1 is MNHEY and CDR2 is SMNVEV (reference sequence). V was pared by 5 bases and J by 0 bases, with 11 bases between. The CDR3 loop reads CASSLRTGSYNSPLHF. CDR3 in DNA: TGTGCCAGCAGTCTCCGGACGGGCTCCTATAATTCACCCCTCCACTTT.

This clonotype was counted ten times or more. CDR3 protein: CASSKIEKKTGDHEQYF. The CDR3 DNA reads as TGTGCCAGCAGCAAGATCGAAAAGAAAACAGGGGACCACGAGCAGTACTTC. The rearrangement uses TRBV21-1 and TRBJ2-7; the D segment call TRBD1 is taken from the table without a DNA check. TRBV21-1 is labeled a pseudogene. The CDR3 loop spans 17 amino acids.

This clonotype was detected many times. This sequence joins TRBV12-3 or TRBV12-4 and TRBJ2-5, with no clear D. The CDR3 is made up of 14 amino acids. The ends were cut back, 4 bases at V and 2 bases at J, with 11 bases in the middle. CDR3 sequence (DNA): TGTGCCAGCAGTTACTGGGGTCTGCAAGAGACCCAGTACTTC. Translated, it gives CASSYWGLQETQYF.

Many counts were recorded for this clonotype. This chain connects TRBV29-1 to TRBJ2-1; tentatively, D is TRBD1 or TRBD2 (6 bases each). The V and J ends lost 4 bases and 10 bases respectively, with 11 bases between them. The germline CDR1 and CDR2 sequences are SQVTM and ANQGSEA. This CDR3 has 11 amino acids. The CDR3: CSVAGGDEQFF. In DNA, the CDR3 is TGCAGCGTTGCCGGGGGCGACGAGCAGTTCTTC.

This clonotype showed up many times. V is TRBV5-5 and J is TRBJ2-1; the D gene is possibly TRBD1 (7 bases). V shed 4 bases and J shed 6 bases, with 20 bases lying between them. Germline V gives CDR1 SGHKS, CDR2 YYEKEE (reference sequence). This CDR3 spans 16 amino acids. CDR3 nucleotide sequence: TGTGCCAGCAGCCTCTGGGGGTTTCAGGGGGGCAATGAGCAGTTCTTC. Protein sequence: CASSLWGFQGGNEQFF.

In DNA, the CDR3 is TGTGCCAGCAGTATCCGGGACTACCGGTCTTGGCGGCAGTTCTTC. This codes for CASSIRDYRSWRQFF. The rearrangement uses TRBV6-2 or TRBV6-3 and TRBJ2-1; 7 bases fit TRBD2. The ends lost 5 bases at V and 12 bases at J; junction bases unmatched: 16. This CDR3 spans 15 amino acids. Germline V lookup: CDR1 MNHEY, CDR2 SVGEGT.

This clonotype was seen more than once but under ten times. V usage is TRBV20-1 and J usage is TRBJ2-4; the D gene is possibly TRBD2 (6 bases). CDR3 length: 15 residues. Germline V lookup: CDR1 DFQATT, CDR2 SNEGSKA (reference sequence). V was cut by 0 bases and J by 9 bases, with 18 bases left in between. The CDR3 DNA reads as TGCAGTGCTAGAGATATTTTGAGGGACTGGGGCATTCAGTACTTC. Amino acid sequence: CSARDILRDWGIQYF.

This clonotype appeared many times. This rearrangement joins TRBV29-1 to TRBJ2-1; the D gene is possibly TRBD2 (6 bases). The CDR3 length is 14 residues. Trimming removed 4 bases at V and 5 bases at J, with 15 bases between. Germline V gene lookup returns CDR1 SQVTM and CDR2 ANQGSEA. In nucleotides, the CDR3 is TGCAGCGTTGTGCCGGGAGATCGGGACAATGAGCAGTTCTTC. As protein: CSVVPGDRDNEQFF.

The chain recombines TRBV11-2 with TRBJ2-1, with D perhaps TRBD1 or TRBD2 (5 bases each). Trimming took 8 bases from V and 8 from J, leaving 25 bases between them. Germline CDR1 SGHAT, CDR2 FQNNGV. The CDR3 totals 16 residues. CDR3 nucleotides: TGTGCCAGCGGCAACCCGGGACCCTCCCCCGGCTATGAGCAGTTCTTC. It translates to CASGNPGPSPGYEQFF.

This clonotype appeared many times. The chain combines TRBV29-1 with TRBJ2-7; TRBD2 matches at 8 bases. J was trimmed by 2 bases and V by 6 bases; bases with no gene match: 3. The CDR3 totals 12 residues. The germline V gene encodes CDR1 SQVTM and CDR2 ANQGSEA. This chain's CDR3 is CSVRGGTYEQYF. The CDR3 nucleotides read TGCAGCGTCCGGGGGGGAACCTACGAGCAGTACTTC.

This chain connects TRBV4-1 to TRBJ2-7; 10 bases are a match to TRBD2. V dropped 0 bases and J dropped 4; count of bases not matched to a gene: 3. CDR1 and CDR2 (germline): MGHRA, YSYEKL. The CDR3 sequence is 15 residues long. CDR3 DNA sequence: TGCGCCAGCAGCCAAGATTCTAGCGGGAGATACGAGCAGTACTTC. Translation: CASSQDSSGRYEQYF.

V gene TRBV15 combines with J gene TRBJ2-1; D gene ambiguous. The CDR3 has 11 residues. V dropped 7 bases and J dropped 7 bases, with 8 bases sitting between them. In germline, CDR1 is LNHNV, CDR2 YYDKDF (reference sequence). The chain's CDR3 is CATTEKNEQFF. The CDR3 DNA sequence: TGTGCCACCACCGAGAAGAATGAGCAGTTCTTC.

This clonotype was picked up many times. The CDR3 DNA sequence: TGTGCCAGCACCCAGGGGCTATTGTGGGAAGGCACAGATACGCAGTATTTT. It yields the protein CASTQGLLWEGTDTQYF. The rearrangement joins TRBV11-2 to TRBJ2-3; possibly TRBD1 for D (6 bases). This CDR3 region has 17 residues. With 7 bases removed from V and 1 base from J, the gap between germline ends came to 21 bases. Germline CDR1 is SGHAT and CDR2 is FQNNGV.

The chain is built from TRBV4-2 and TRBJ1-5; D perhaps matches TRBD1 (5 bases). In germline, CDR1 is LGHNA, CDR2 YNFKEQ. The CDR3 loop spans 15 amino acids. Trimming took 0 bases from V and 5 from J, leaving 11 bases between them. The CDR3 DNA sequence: TGTGCCAGCAGCCAAGAGGACACGATGGATCAGCCCCAGCATTTT. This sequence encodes CASSQEDTMDQPQHF.

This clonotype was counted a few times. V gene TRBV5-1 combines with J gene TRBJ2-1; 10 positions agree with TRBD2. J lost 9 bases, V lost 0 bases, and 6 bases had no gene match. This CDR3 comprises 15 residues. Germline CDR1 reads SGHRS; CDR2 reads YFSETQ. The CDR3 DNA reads TGCGCCAGCAGCTTGGGCAGCGGGGGGGGCGGTGAGCAGTTCTTC. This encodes CASSLGSGGGGEQFF.

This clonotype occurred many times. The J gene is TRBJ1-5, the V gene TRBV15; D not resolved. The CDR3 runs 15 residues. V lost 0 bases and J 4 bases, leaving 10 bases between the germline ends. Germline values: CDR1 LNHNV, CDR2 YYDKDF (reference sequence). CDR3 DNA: TGTGCCACCAGCAGAGATAGGGCGGTAAATCAGCCCCAGCATTTT. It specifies CATSRDRAVNQPQHF.

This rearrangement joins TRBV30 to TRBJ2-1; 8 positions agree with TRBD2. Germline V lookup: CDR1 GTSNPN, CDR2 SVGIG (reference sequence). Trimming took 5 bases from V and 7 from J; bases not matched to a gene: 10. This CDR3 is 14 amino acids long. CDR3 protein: CAWFGTGRGNEQFF. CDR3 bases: TGTGCCTGGTTTGGGACCGGGAGGGGGAATGAGCAGTTCTTC.

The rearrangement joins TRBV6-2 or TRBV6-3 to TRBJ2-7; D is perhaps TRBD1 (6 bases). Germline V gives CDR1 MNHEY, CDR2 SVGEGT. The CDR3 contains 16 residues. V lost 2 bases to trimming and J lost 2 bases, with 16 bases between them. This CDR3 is CASSYGRGRGTYEQYF. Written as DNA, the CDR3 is TGTGCCAGCAGTTACGGTCGTGGCAGGGGCACCTACGAGCAGTACTTC.

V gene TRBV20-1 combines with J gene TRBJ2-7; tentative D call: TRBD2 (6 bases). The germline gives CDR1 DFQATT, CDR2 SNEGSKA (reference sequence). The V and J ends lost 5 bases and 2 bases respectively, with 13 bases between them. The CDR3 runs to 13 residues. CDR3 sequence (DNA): TGCAGTGCTGAGGAGGGGTACACCTACGAGCAGTACTTC. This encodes CSAEEGYTYEQYF.

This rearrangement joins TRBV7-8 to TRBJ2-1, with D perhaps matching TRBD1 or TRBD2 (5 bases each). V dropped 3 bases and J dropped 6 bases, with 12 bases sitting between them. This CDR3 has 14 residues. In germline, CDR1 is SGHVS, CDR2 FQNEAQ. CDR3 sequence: CASSFNPGPNEQFF. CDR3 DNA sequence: TGTGCCAGCAGCTTCAATCCGGGGCCCAATGAGCAGTTCTTC.

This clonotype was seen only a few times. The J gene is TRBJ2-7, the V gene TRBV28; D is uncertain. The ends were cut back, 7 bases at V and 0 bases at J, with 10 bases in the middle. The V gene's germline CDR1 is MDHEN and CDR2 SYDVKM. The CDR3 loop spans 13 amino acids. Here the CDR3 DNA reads TGTGCCAGCACAGACACACCCTCCTACGAGCAGTACTTC. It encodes CASTDTPSYEQYF.

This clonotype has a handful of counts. CDR3 sequence (DNA): TGTGCCAGCAGCACCAGCCCCGGGGGCCTGTTCTTC. Translating gives CASSTSPGGLFF. The chain links TRBV11-2 to TRBJ2-1; D tentatively reads TRBD1 or TRBD2 (6 bases each). V lost 5 bases, J lost 15 bases, and 17 bases lay in between. Looked up from germline, CDR1 is SGHAT and CDR2 is FQNNGV. This CDR3 contains 12 residues.

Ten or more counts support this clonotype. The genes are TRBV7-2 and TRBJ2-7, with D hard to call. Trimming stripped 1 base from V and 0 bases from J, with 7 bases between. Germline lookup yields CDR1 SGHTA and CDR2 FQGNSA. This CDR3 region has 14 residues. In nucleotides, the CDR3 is TGTGCCAGCAGCTTAGGGAAGGGCTCCTACGAGCAGTACTTC. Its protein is CASSLGKGSYEQYF.

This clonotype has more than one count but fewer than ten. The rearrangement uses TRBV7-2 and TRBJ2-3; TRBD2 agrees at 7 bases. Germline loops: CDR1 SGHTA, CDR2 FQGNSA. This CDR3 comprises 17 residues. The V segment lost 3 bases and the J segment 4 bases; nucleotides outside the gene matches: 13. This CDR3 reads CASSLLLRRENPDTQYF. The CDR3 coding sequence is TGTGCCAGCAGCTTGCTCCTTCGGCGGGAGAACCCAGATACGCAGTATTTT.

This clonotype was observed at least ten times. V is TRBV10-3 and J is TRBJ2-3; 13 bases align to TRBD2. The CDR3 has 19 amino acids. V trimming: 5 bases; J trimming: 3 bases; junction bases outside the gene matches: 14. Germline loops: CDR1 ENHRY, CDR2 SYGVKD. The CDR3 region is CAISSRTSGGTSATDTQYF. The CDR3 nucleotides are TGTGCCATCAGTTCTAGGACTAGCGGGGGCACGTCGGCAACAGATACGCAGTATTTT.

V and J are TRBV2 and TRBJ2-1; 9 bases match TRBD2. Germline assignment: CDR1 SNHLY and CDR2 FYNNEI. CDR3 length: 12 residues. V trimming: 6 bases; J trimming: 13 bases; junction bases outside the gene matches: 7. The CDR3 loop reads CASSSLAGDQFF. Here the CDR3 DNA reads TGTGCCAGCAGCTCTTTAGCGGGGGATCAGTTCTTC.

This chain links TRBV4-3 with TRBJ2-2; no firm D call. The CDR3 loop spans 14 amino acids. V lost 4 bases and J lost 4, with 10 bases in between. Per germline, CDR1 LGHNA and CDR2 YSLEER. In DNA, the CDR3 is TGCGCCAGCAGCCTGGTAGACTTCACCGGGGAGCTGTTTTTT. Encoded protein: CASSLVDFTGELFF.